The T cell receptor (beta chain) described here comes from a study of cytomegalovirus exposure and HLA in healthy donors. Study at large: HLA-typed donors were the source of approximately 80 million unique TCRs, which an early data release held.

For this clone: Its antigen is as yet unknown.

Study-wide points: In vitro data verified a few CMV-associated chains as specific for CMV antigens. It was taken for granted in presence/absence analyses that sequencing depth across donors was roughly uniform. V- and J-gene trimming in TCR beta was tied to a missense DCLRE1C variant by an analysis performed later.

Germline loops: CDR1 SGHRS, CDR2 YFSETQ. The V and J ends lost 1 base and 6 bases respectively, with 5 bases between them. This CDR3 contains 12 residues. Amplification used 60 Vbeta primers and 13 Jbeta primers. Sequencing used immunoSEQ multiplex PCR; TCRdb keeps in-frame clones, though not all of them. The sample lists 110,000 to 150,000 clones, 78% occurring once. What was sequenced was PBMCs. The clonotype comes from a female donor in good health and CMV-seronegative. V is TRBV5-1 and J is TRBJ2-1, with D uncertain. CDR3 region: CASSLSGNEQFF. The CDR3 DNA follows: TGCGCCAGCAGCTTGTCCGGCAATGAGCAGTTCTTC. Full variable domain (rest looked up from reference TRBV5-1 and TRBJ2-1): KAGVTQTPRYLIKTRGQQVTLSCSPISGHRSVSWYQQTPGQGLQFLFEYFSETQRNKGNFPGRFSGRQFSNSRSEMNVSTLELGDSALYLCASSLSGNEQFFGPGTRLTVL.